This TCR beta chain was captured by sequencing in a study of response to subunit inactivated influenza vaccine. CDR3 size: 15 residues. Germline V gives CDR1 SGDLS, CDR2 YYNGEE. Trimming took off 3 bases at V and 2 bases at J, with 14 bases between the two ends. TCRdb re-called the RT-PCR reads through MiXCR, storing one row per CDR3 protein. The table lists about 700,000 distinct CDR3 sequences, around 16% of them singletons. The sample holds a few counts of this clonotype. This clonotype was obtained from a man aged 50 or older who received an inactivated influenza vaccine. This sequence joins TRBV9 and TRBJ2-5, with a weak D call TRBD2 (6 bases). The material was PBMCs from blood, obtained 12 days after vaccination. DNA of the CDR3: TGTGCCAGCAGCGCCGGTCTTGGGGGGCAAGAGACCCAGTACTTC. It encodes CASSAGLGGQETQYF.